The TCR beta chain under discussion was sequenced for a study of spatial heterogeneity in lung cancer. Study-level background: Available follow-up PBMC samples were sequenced, at a median of roughly two years post-resection. There were consistently more beta-chain sequences detected than alpha-chain sequences.

V was shortened by 3 bases and J by 4 bases, with 16 bases between the two germline ends. The V gene's germline CDR1 is KGHSH and CDR2 LQKENI. This CDR3 comprises 16 residues. Individually, TCR cDNA molecules were each labelled with a unique molecular identifier. Each CDR3 protein gets one entry after TCRdb re-called the 5' RACE reads with MiXCR. The table records 45,000 to 65,000 distinct CDR3 sequences, 7.4% of them present only once. Indicated time point: blood at routine non-recurrence follow-up after resection. In each case, whole RNA from tumor, nontumor lung or frozen PBMC was sequenced unsorted.

This sequence originates from a female donor with early-stage non-small cell lung cancer. V gene TRBV18 combines with J gene TRBJ1-5; D is possibly TRBD1 (6 bases). The sequencing used PBMCs, collected at follow-up. CDR3 sequence: CASSPWGQVPNQPQHF. DNA for the CDR3: TGTGCCAGCTCACCGTGGGGGCAGGTCCCAAATCAGCCCCAGCATTTT.